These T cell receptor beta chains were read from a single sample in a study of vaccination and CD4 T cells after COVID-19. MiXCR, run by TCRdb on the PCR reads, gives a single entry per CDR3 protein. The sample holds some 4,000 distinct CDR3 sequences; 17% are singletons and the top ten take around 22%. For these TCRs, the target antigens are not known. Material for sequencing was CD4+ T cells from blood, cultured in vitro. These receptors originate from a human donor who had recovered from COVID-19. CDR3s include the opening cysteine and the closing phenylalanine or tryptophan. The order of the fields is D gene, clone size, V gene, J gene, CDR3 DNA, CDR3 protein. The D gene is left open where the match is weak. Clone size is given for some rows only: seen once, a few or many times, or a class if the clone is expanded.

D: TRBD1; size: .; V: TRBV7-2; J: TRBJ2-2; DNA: TGTGCCAGCAGCCCCGGACAGGGGTCCACCGGGGAGCTGTTTTTT; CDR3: CASSPGQGSTGELFF
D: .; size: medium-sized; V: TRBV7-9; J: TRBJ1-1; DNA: TGTGCCAGCAGCCCCCCACAGAGGAACACTGAAGCTTTCTTT; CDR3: CASSPPQRNTEAFF
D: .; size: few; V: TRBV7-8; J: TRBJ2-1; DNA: TGTGCCAGCAGCTTCGTAAATGAGCAGTTCTTC; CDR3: CASSFVNEQFF
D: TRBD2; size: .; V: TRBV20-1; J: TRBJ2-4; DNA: TGCAGTGCTCGACTAGCCTCCGCCAAAAACATTCAGTACTTC; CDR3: CSARLASAKNIQYF
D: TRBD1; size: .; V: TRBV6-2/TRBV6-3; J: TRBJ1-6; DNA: TGTGCCAGCAGTGTTACAGGGGAAAATTCACCCCTCCACTTT; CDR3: CASSVTGENSPLHF
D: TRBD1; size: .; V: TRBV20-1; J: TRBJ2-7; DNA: TGCAGTGCCATCACCGGGACAGGGTTTGCCTACGAGCAGTACTTC; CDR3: CSAITGTGFAYEQYF
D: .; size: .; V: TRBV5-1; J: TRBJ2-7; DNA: TGCGCCAGCAGCACGGTGGCGGGGGCTCGAGTCTACGAGCAGTACTTC; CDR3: CASSTVAGARVYEQYF
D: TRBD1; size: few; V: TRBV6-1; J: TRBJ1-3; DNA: TGTGCCAGCAGGAAGACAGGGACTAACTCTGGAAACACCATATATTTT; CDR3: CASRKTGTNSGNTIYF
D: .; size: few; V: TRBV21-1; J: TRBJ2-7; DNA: TGTGCCTCTCTCGGGACAGGGGACCCTCCTATCTACGGCGAGTACTTC; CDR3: CASLGTGDPPIYGEYF
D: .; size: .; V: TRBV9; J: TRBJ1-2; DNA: TGTGCCAGCAGCGTCAATCCCACAAGGGGCGTCTATGGCTACACCTTC; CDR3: CASSVNPTRGVYGYTF
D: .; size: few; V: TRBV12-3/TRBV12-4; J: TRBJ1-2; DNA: TGTGCCATCCTTTCAAACAATACCAGAGGTTACACCTTC; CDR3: CAILSNNTRGYTF
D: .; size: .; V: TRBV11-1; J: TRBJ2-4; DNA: TGTGCCAGCAGCCCCCAAGGTATCCGGGACATTCAGTACTTC; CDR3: CASSPQGIRDIQYF
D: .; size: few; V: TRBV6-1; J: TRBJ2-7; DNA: TGTGCCAGCAGAGATCTGAGACTACCTCCCTACGAGCAGTACTTC; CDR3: CASRDLRLPPYEQYF
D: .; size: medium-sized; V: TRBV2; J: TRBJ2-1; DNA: TGTGCCAGCAAGGGCAGGACTTACAATGAGCAGTTCTTC; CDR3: CASKGRTYNEQFF
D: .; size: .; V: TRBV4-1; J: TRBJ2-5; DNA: TGCGCCAGCAGCCAAGAAGGGGGGGGCTCGAAGACCCAGTACTTC; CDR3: CASSQEGGGSKTQYF
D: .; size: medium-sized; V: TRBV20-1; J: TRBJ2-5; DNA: TGCAGTGCTAGCCCCTTCGGAGGGGAAGAGACCCAGTACTTC; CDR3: CSASPFGGEETQYF
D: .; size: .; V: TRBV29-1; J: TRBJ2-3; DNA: TGCAGCTCCCTACGGGTGGGGGGACTCCGTAATGAAGATACGCAGTATTTT; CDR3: CSSLRVGGLRNEDTQYF
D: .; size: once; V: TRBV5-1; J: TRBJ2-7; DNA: TGCGCCAGCAGCGCCACAGGCCTTTTGGGCATCGAGCAGTACTTC; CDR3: CASSATGLLGIEQYF
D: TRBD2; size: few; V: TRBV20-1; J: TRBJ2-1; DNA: TGCAGTGCTAGAGATCCAGGGACTAGTCACAATGAGCAGTTCTTC; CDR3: CSARDPGTSHNEQFF
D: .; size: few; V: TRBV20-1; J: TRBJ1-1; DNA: TGCAGTGCTAGGGGGCACTCGAACACTGAAGCTTTCTTT; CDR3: CSARGHSNTEAFF
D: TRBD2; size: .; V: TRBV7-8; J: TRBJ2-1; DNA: TGTGCCAGCAGCTACGGCGGGGGGCTCAACAATGAGCAGTTCTTC; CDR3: CASSYGGGLNNEQFF
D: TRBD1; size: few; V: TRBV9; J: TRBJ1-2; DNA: TGTGCCAGCAGCGTAGGACAGGGGATGAGTGGCTACACCTTC; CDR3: CASSVGQGMSGYTF
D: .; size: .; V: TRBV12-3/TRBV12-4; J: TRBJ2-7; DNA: TGTGCCAGCAGTTTAAGTCAGATCTACGAGCAGTACTTC; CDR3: CASSLSQIYEQYF
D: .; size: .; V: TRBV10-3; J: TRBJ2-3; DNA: TGTGCCATCAGTGAGTCGGAGGCAATAGATACGCAGTATTTT; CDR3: CAISESEAIDTQYF
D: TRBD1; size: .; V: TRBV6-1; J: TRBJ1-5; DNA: TGTGCCAGCAGTACCCAAGGACAGGGAAATGGTCAGCCCCAGCATTTT; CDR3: CASSTQGQGNGQPQHF
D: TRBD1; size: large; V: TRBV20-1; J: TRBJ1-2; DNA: TGCAGTGCCGGGACAGCCTATGGCTACACCTTC; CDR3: CSAGTAYGYTF
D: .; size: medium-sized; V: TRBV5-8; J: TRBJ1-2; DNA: TGTGCCAGCAGCTTTCCCGGGTTCTATGGCTACACCTTC; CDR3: CASSFPGFYGYTF
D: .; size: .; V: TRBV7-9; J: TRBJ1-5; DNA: TGTGCCAGCAGCGGGGGGGGTCAGCCCCAGCATTTT; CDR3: CASSGGGQPQHF
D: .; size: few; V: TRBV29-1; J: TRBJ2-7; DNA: TGCAGCGTTGCGGGGGCAATCTCCTACGAGCAGTACTTC; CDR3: CSVAGAISYEQYF
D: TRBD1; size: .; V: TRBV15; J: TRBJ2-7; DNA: TGTGCCACCAGCAGAGATTGGAACAGGGGGAACGAGCAGTACTTC; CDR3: CATSRDWNRGNEQYF
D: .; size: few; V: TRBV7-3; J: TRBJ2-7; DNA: TGTGCCAGCAGCCAACCCGGGGGCGAGCAGTACTTC; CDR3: CASSQPGGEQYF
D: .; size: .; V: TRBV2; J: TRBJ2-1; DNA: TGTGCCAGCAGGAGTAGGACCTACAATGAGCAGTTCTTC; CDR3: CASRSRTYNEQFF
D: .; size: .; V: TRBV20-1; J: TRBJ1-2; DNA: TGCAGTGCTAGACTGGGGGCCTATGGCTACACCTTC; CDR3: CSARLGAYGYTF
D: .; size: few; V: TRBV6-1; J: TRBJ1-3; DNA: TGTGCCAGCAGAACCGCCGAGGACTCTGGAAACACCATATATTTT; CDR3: CASRTAEDSGNTIYF
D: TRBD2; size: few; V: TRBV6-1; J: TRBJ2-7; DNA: TGTGCCAGCAGTGATCCGCGGGGGGCGTCCTACGAGCAGTACTTC; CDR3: CASSDPRGASYEQYF
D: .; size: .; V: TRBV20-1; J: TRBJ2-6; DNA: TGCAGTGCCCGCTCAGGGCCTGGGACCAACGTCCTGACTTTC; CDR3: CSARSGPGTNVLTF
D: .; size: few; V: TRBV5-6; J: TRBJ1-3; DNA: TGTGCCAGCAGCTCACAGGGCCGGTACACCATATATTTT; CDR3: CASSSQGRYTIYF
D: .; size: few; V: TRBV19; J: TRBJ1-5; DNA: TGTGCCAGTAGTCCTACACGGGGAGGCAATCAGCCCCAGCATTTT; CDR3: CASSPTRGGNQPQHF
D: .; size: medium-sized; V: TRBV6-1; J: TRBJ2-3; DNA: TGTGCCAGCAGTAGAGGGGGCGGGGGGCTTGGCGATACGCAGTATTTT; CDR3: CASSRGGGGLGDTQYF
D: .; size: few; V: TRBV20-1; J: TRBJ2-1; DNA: TGCAGTGCTAGATTGAGGGGGGGCCTCAATGAGCAGTTCTTC; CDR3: CSARLRGGLNEQFF
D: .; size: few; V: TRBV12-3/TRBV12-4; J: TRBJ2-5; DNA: TGTGCCAGCAGTGCCCAAGAGACCCAGTACTTC; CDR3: CASSAQETQYF
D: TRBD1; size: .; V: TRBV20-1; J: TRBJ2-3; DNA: TGCAGTGCCGAAGACAGGGGGCTCTTTAGAAGTACAGATACGCAGTATTTT; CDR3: CSAEDRGLFRSTDTQYF
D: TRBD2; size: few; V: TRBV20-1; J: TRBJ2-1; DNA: TGCAGTGCCCAAACTAGCGGGGGGGCAAATCACAATGAGCAGTTCTTC; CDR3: CSAQTSGGANHNEQFF
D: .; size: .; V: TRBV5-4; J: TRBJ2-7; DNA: TGTGCCAGCAGCTTGGTCGGATCCTACGAGCAGTACTTC; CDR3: CASSLVGSYEQYF
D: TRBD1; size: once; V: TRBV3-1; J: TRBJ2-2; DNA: TGTGCCAGCAGCCAAGTGTCCCCGGGACAGGGCAACGCCGGGGAGCTGTTTTTT; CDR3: CASSQVSPGQGNAGELFF